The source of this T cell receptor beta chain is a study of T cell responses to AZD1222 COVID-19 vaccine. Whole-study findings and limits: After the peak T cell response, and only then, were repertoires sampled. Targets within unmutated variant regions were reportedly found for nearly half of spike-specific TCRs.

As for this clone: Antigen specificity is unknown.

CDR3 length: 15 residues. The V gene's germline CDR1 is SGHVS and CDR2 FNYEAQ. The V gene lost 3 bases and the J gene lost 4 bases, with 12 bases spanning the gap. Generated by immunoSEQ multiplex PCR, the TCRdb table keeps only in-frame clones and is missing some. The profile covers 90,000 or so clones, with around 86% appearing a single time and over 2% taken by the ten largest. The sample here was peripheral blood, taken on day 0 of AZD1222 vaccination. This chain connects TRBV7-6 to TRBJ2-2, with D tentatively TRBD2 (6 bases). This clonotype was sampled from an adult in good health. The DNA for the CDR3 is TGTGCCAGCAGCTTTGGAGGGGCGGGCACCGGGGAGCTGTTTTTT. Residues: CASSFGGAGTGELFF.